This T cell receptor (beta chain) emerged from a study of blood T cells in healthy people across ages. Study-wide findings and caveats: Without sorted subsets, naive and antigen-experienced compartments could not be conclusively compared. When set beside aged donors, long-lived donors presented more naive CD4+ cells and higher diversity.

Losses at the gene ends were 4 bases for V and 2 bases for J; bases not matched to a gene: 8. The germline V gene has CDR1 SGHDN and CDR2 FVKESK. The CDR3 spans 15 residues. Per sample, no less than 5 micrograms of total RNA were extracted. As for this clonotype: Antigen unknown.

Through a sample-barcoded 5' primer and a J-beta primer mix, a second PCR was run for roughly 7 to 12 cycles. Every sample produced at least 3 million CDR3-containing paired-end reads. TCRdb independently ran MiXCR on the 5' RACE reads; one entry per CDR3 protein. The sample carries 1.2 million to 1.5 million distinct CDR3 sequences, around 59% recorded once. J is TRBJ2-7 and V is TRBV14; TRBD1 matches 7 bases. Specimen: blood. The clonotype comes from a man between 18 and 29 years old in good health. The CDR3 loop reads CASSLLQGITYEQYF. The DNA for the CDR3 is TGTGCCAGCAGCCTGTTACAGGGGATTACCTACGAGCAGTACTTC.